This T cell receptor (beta chain) was identified in a study of blood T cell repertoires in COVID-19. Profiling relied on immunoSEQ multiplex PCR, and the TCRdb table lists in-frame clones only, not all of them. The sample has some 510,000 clones, 88% seen once. Recruitment covered over 20 US areas and drew participants whose ages spanned roughly 18 to 100 years. Germline values: CDR1 SGHRS, CDR2 YFSETQ. The CDR3 is made up of 14 amino acids. The J segment lost 10 bases and the V segment lost 0 bases, leaving 4 bases of the junction unmatched. The source is a woman between 40 and 50 years old who had recovered from COVID-19. The chain carries TRBV5-1 and TRBJ1-6, with TRBD1 matching 7 bases. Sample: PBMCs or T cells enriched from blood (not recorded which). CDR3 bases: TGCGCCAGCAGCTTGGAAGGGGGCGCGTCACCCCTCCACTTT. Translating it yields CASSLEGGASPLHF.